This T cell receptor beta chain emerged from a study of blood T cell repertoires in COVID-19. About the study: The origin of the acute and convalescent COVID-19 samples was the United States, Italy and Spain. T cells, B-cell-depleted T cells, or PBMCs provided the cDNA or gDNA that served as material.

In the original analysis: Amplification with reference gene primers provided the estimates of nucleated cell counts. The protocol was immunoSEQ multiplex PCR, while the TCRdb copy is restricted to in-frame clones and leaves out a portion. The V and J calls and the clone size are those of that table, but D and trimming were determined from the DNA. The sample holds roughly 85,000 clones, roughly 90% seen once. The V segment lost 3 bases and the J segment 7 bases; nucleotides outside the gene matches: 8. The CDR3 covers 16 residues. Looked up from germline, CDR1 is WNHNN and CDR2 is SYGVQD (reference sequence). This clone was seen ten or more times.

The sequenced material came from peripheral blood. This TCR was sampled from a man aged 45-60 years with active or convalescent COVID-19. The chain has TRBV10-1 and TRBJ2-1, with 11 bases identical to TRBD1. CDR3 sequence: CASSEYGQGAPNEQFF. CDR3 sequence (DNA): TGCGCCAGCAGTGAATACGGACAGGGGGCTCCTAATGAGCAGTTCTTC.